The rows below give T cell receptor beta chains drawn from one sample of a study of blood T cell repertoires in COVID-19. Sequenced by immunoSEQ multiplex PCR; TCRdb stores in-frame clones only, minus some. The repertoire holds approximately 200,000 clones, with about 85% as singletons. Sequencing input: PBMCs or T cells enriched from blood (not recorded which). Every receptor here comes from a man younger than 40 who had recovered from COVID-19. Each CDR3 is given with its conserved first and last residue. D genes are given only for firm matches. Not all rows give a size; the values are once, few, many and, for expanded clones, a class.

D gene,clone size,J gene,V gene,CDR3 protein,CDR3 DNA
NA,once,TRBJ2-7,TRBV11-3,CASSLDGSSYEQYF,TGTGCCAGCAGCTTAGACGGTAGCTCCTACGAGCAGTACTTC
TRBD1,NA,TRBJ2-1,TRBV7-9,CASSFETGVHEQFF,TGTGCCAGCAGCTTTGAGACAGGGGTCCATGAGCAGTTCTTC
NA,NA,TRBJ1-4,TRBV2,CASTIAQGLNEKLFF,TGTGCCAGCACTATAGCCCAGGGATTAAATGAAAAACTGTTTTTT
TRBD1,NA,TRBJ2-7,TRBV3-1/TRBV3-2,CASSNRGLYEQYF,TGTGCCAGCAGCAACAGGGGGCTCTACGAGCAGTACTTC
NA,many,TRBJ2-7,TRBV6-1,CASSEGDRPYEQYF,TGTGCCAGCAGTGAGGGAGATCGCCCCTACGAGCAGTACTTC
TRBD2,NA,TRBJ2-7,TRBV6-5,CASSYGGEGEYEQYF,TGTGCCAGCAGTTACGGAGGGGAGGGCGAATACGAGCAGTACTTC
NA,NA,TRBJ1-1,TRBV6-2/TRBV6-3,CASSNPGSEAFF,TGTGCCAGCAGCAACCCGGGTTCAGAAGCTTTCTTT
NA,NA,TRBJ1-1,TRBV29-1,CSGGQSMNTEAFF,TGCAGCGGAGGACAGTCGATGAACACTGAAGCTTTCTTT
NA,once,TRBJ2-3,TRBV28,CASSFPGDTDTQYF,TGTGCCAGCAGTTTCCCGGGGGACACAGATACGCAGTATTTT
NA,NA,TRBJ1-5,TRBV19,CASSILVADSNQPQHF,TGTGCCAGTAGTATCCTAGTGGCAGATAGCAATCAGCCCCAGCATTTT
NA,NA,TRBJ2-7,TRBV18,CASSPGAVTYEQYF,TGTGCCAGCTCACCTGGGGCAGTAACCTACGAGCAGTACTTC
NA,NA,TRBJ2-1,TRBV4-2,CASSQVFGTNYNEQFF,TGTGCCAGCAGCCAAGTTTTCGGGACAAACTACAATGAGCAGTTCTTC
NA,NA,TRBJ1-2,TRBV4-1,CATRGGVYGYTF,TGCGCCACACGGGGGGGGGTCTATGGCTACACCTTC
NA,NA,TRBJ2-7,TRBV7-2,CASSRDIYEQYF,TGTGCCAGCAGCCGGGACATTTACGAGCAGTACTTC
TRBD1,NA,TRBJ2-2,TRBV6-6,CASRPSDRANTGELFF,TGTGCCAGCAGACCTTCCGACAGGGCGAACACCGGGGAGCTGTTTTTT
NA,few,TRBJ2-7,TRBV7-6,CASSSSHYEQYF,TGTGCCAGCAGCTCATCACACTACGAGCAGTACTTC
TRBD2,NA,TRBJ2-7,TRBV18,CASSLRGGYEQYF,TGTGCCAGCTCGCTTCGGGGGGGATACGAGCAGTACTTC
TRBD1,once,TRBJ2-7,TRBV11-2,CASSRGGYVSEQYF,TGTGCCAGCAGCCGAGGGGGCTACGTATCCGAGCAGTACTTC
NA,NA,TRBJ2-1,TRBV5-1,CASTEGLYFNEQFF,TGCGCCAGCACCGAAGGACTCTACTTCAATGAGCAGTTCTTC
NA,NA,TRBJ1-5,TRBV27,CASSLYYRERWDQPQHF,TGTGCCAGCAGTTTATACTACAGGGAACGGTGGGATCAGCCCCAGCATTTT
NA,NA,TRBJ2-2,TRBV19,CASSPGPGRAELFF,TGTGCCAGTAGCCCCGGCCCGGGAAGGGCGGAGCTGTTTTTT
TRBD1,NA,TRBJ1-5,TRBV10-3,CAISESGALTGGGQPQHF,TGTGCCATCAGTGAGTCGGGCGCTTTGACAGGGGGCGGTCAGCCCCAGCATTTT
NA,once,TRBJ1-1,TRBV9,CASSGSREKGRKGAEAFF,TGTGCCAGCAGCGGCAGCAGGGAAAAAGGGCGTAAAGGAGCTGAAGCTTTCTTT
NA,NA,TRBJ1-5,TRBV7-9,CASSSQGQPQHF,TGTGCCAGCAGCTCCCAGGGCCAGCCCCAGCATTTT
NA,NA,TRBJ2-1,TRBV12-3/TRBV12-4,CASSPAGIYEQFF,TGTGCCAGCAGCCCCGCCGGGATTTATGAGCAGTTCTTC
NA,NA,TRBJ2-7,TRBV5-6,CASSGLTYEQYF,TGTGCCAGCTCAGGGCTCACCTACGAGCAGTACTTC
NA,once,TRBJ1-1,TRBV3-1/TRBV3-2,CASSVRFMNTEAFF,TGTGCCAGCAGCGTCAGGTTTATGAACACTGAAGCTTTCTTT
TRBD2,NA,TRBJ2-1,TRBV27,CASRTGTSDYNEQFF,TGTGCCAGCAGAACCGGGACTAGCGACTACAATGAGCAGTTCTTC
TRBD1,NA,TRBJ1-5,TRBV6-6,CASSSQDRGSNQPQHF,TGTGCCAGCAGTTCCCAGGACAGGGGGAGCAATCAGCCCCAGCATTTT
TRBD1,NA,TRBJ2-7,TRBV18,CASSPLGQGYEQYF,TGTGCCAGCTCACCCCTCGGACAGGGCTACGAGCAGTACTTC
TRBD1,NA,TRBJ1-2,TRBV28,CASSQTGVFNYGYTF,TGTGCCAGCAGTCAGACAGGGGTCTTTAACTATGGCTACACCTTC
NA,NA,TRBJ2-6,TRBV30,CAWSSHGVGINSRSGANVLTF,TGTGCCTGGAGTAGCCACGGGGTGGGGATAAACTCTCGGTCTGGGGCCAACGTCCTGACTTTC
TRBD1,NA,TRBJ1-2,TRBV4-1,CASSQVAGTVLYGYTF,TGCGCCAGCAGCCAAGTCGCAGGGACAGTTCTTTATGGCTACACCTTC
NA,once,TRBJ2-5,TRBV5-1,CASSLVGETQYF,TGCGCCAGCAGCTTGGTTGGCGAGACCCAGTACTTC
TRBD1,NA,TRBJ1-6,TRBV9,CASSVGGTGVNSPLHF,TGTGCCAGCAGCGTAGGGGGGACAGGGGTTAATTCACCCCTCCACTTT
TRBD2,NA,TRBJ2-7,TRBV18,CASSKPGLAGDKQYF,TGTGCCAGCTCAAAACCGGGACTAGCGGGAGATAAGCAGTACTTC
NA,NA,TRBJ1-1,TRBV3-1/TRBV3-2,CASSQDARATEAFF,TGTGCCAGCAGCCAAGATGCCCGAGCAACTGAAGCTTTCTTT
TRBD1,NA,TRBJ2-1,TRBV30,CAWSVPGQGKNEQFF,TGTGCCTGGAGTGTACCAGGACAGGGGAAAAATGAGCAGTTCTTC
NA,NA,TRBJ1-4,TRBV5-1,CASTSGNEKLFF,TGCGCCAGCACCTCAGGAAATGAAAAACTGTTTTTT
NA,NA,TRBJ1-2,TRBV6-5,CASRNSRDTYWGYTF,TGTGCCAGCAGGAACTCCAGGGACACCTACTGGGGCTACACCTTC
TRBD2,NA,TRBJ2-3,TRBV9,CASSVAPLAGATDTQYF,TGTGCCAGCAGCGTAGCCCCGCTAGCGGGGGCGACAGATACGCAGTATTTT
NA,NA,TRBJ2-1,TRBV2,CASSSSSGTINDEQFF,TGTGCCAGCAGTTCATCGAGCGGAACAATTAACGATGAGCAGTTCTTC
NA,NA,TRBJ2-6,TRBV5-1,CASSRPPGQLSGANVLTF,TGCGCCAGCAGCCGTCCTCCGGGACAACTCTCTGGGGCCAACGTCCTGACTTTC
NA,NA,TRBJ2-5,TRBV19,CASSSTLQETQYF,TGTGCCAGTAGTTCAACTTTACAAGAGACCCAGTACTTC
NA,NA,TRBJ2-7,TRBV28,CASSSTGFSGEQYF,TGTGCCAGCAGTTCGACGGGGTTTTCGGGAGAGCAGTACTTC